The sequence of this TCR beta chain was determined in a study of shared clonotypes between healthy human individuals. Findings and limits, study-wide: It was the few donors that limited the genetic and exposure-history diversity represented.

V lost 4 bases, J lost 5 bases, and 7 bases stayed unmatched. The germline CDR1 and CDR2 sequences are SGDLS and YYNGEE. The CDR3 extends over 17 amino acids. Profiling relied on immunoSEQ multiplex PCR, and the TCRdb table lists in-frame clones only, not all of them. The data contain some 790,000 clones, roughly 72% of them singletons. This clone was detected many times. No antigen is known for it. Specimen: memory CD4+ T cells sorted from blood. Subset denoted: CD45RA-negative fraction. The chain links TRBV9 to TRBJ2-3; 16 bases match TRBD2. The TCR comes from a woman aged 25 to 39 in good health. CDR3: CASSPGLAGGPQDTQYF. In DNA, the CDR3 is TGTGCCAGCAGCCCGGGACTAGCGGGAGGGCCTCAAGATACGCAGTATTTT. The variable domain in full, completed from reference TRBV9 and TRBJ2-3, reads DSGVTQTPKHLITATGQRVTLRCSPRSGDLSVYWYQQSLDQGLQFLIQYYNGEERAKGNILERFSAQQFPDLHSELNLSSLELGDSALYFCASSPGLAGGPQDTQYFGPGTRLTVL.